This T cell receptor beta chain appears in the sequencing data of a study of blood T cell repertoires in COVID-19. At the level of the study: From T cells, B-cell-depleted T cells, or PBMCs came the material, which was cDNA or gDNA.

Germline V CDR1 and CDR2: SEHNR, FQNEAQ (reference sequence). The CDR3 loop spans 16 amino acids. Trimming pared 0 bases from V and 0 bases from J, leaving 11 bases between. Assay: immunoSEQ multiplex PCR; the TCRdb copy retains only in-frame clones and omits some. The sample consists of some 190,000 clones, around three quarters of them appearing once. This TCR was sampled from a woman aged 45-65 years with acute COVID-19. The sequenced material came from PBMCs or T cells enriched from blood (not recorded which). The rearrangement joins TRBV7-9 to TRBJ1-1; D remains ambiguous. CDR3: CASSLAAYALNTEAFF. CDR3 DNA sequence: TGTGCCAGCAGCTTAGCCGCGTATGCACTGAACACTGAAGCTTTCTTT.